A single sample is the source of the 18 T cell receptor beta chains below, sequenced in a study of early T cells in non-severe SARS-CoV-2 infection. TCRdb redid the calling of the 5' RACE reads with MiXCR, one entry per CDR3 protein. Altogether fewer than 75,000 distinct CDR3 sequences are present, around 20% being singletons, with the ten largest covering approximately 15%. The material was whole blood, obtained at baseline. The receptors originated from an adult who was a healthcare worker with PCR-confirmed SARS-CoV-2 infection or an uninfected control (not recorded which).

This clonotype came up a few times. This sequence joins TRBV12-3 or TRBV12-4 and TRBJ2-3; D remains unclear. This CDR3 spans 12 amino acids. V lost 6 bases to trimming and J lost 2 bases, with 6 bases between them. The CDR3 here is CASSPTTDTQYF. Written as DNA, the CDR3 is TGTGCCAGCAGCCCCACCACAGATACGCAGTATTTT.

The rearrangement links TRBV3-1 to TRBJ2-7; 10 bases line up with TRBD2. There are 18 residues in the CDR3. Germline V gene sequence: CDR1 LGHDT, CDR2 YNNKEL (reference sequence). V lost 4 bases, J lost 6 bases, and 18 bases stayed unmatched. CDR3 DNA sequence: TGTGCCAGCAGCCCGAAGGGTCGTACTAGCGGGACCCACGCCGAGCAGTACTTC. This gives the protein CASSPKGRTSGTHAEQYF.

J is TRBJ2-3 and V is TRBV6-1, with a weak D call TRBD2 (5 bases). Germline values: CDR1 MNHNS, CDR2 SASEGT. There are 16 residues in the CDR3. V lost 1 base to trimming and J lost 7 bases, with 18 bases between them. The CDR3 is CASSEVSADPTNTQYF. The DNA for the CDR3 is TGTGCCAGCAGTGAAGTTTCAGCGGACCCCACGAATACGCAGTATTTT.

This clonotype was counted only a few times. CDR3 DNA: TGTGCCAGCAGCTTTTTATTTGCAGATACGCAGTATTTT. This sequence encodes CASSFLFADTQYF. The chain joins TRBV11-1 to TRBJ2-3; D ambiguous. Germline values: CDR1 SGHAT, CDR2 FQDESV (reference sequence). Between the trimmed V and J ends, which lost 3 bases and 4 bases, there was a span of 8 bases. The CDR3 is made up of 13 amino acids.

This clonotype was detected a few times. J is TRBJ2-4 and V is TRBV4-1; no reliable D call. The CDR3 length is 13 residues. The V end was cut by 2 bases, the J end by 8 bases, with 10 bases between. Germline V gene data show CDR1 as MGHRA and CDR2 as YSYEKL. The CDR3 coding sequence is TGCGCCAGCAGCCAACATCCGGGTCACATTCAGTACTTC. This gives the protein CASSQHPGHIQYF.

The table lists this clonotype with many counts. The V call is TRBV18, the J call TRBJ2-1; the D gene is possibly TRBD1 (5 bases). V lost 3 bases and J 7 bases, leaving 16 bases between the germline ends. The CDR3 is 15 amino acids. The germline CDR1 and CDR2 sequences are KGHSH and LQKENI. The CDR3 region is CASSPLSDIGNEQFF. The DNA of the CDR3 is TGTGCCAGCTCACCGCTTTCGGACATTGGGAATGAGCAGTTCTTC.

This clonotype was counted between two and nine times. The chain carries TRBV19 and TRBJ2-1, with TRBD1 identical over 10 bases. CDR3 length: 15 residues. The V and J ends lost 11 bases and 10 bases, in that order; junction bases with no gene match: 17. Looked up from germline, CDR1 is LNHDA and CDR2 is SQIVND (reference sequence). This chain's CDR3 is CASKLLGDRGEEQFF. The CDR3, as DNA: TGTGCCTCAAAGCTCCTTGGGGACAGGGGTGAGGAGCAGTTCTTC.

This clonotype was recorded a few times. V usage is TRBV5-1 and J usage is TRBJ2-3; the match to TRBD2 covers 9 bases. Germline V gene lookup returns CDR1 SGHRS and CDR2 YFSETQ. The CDR3 runs to 14 residues. Trimming cost V 8 bases and J 4 bases; bases outside gene matches: 8. In nucleotides, the CDR3 is TGCGCCAGTAAAAACAGCGGGGGGTCAGATACGCAGTATTTT. Translating gives CASKNSGGSDTQYF. Full variable domain (remainder filled in from reference TRBV5-1 and TRBJ2-3): KAGVTQTPRYLIKTRGQQVTLSCSPISGHRSVSWYQQTPGQGLQFLFEYFSETQRNKGNFPGRFSGRQFSNSRSEMNVSTLELGDSALYLCASKNSGGSDTQYFGPGTRLTVL.

The J gene is TRBJ1-1, the V gene TRBV12-3 or TRBV12-4; no clear D gene. The CDR3 length is 13 residues. V gave up 4 bases and J gave up 5 bases, with 11 bases separating them. The chain's CDR3 is CASSSNPGTEAFF. CDR3 in DNA: TGTGCCAGCAGTTCCAACCCCGGGACTGAAGCTTTCTTT.

This clonotype was seen more than once but under ten times. This chain joins TRBV4-1 and TRBJ2-1; D not certain. This CDR3 has 15 amino acids. Trimming took off 2 bases at V and 8 bases at J, with 16 bases between the two ends. Germline V gene lookup returns CDR1 MGHRA and CDR2 YSYEKL. The CDR3 reads CASSQLRISYDEQFF. The CDR3 DNA reads TGCGCCAGCAGCCAATTGAGGATAAGTTACGATGAGCAGTTCTTC.

This clonotype was seen a handful of times. The chain has TRBV20-1 and TRBJ1-3, with TRBD1 as a possible D gene (6 bases). Germline V gene data show CDR1 as DFQATT and CDR2 as SNEGSKA (reference sequence). This CDR3 region has 12 residues. The CDR3 sequence: CSLRGAGNTIYF. DNA for the CDR3: TGCAGCCTCAGGGGCGCTGGAAACACCATATATTTT.

This clonotype came up a few times. The chain couples TRBV25-1 to TRBJ2-7, with unresolved D. Germline V lookup: CDR1 MGHDK, CDR2 SYGVNS. The CDR3 has 13 residues. V was trimmed by 6 bases and J by 2 bases, leaving 11 bases between them. CDR3 protein: CASSPTRAYEQYF. The CDR3 coding sequence is TGTGCCAGCAGCCCGACACGAGCCTACGAGCAGTACTTC.

This clonotype occurred a few times. The CDR3, as DNA: TGCAGTGCTAGACACGGGGCCCGCACTGAAGCTTTCTTT. Translation: CSARHGARTEAFF. The J gene is TRBJ1-1, the V gene TRBV20-1; D is possibly TRBD1 (5 bases). The CDR3 is 13 amino acids. Germline V gene lookup returns CDR1 DFQATT and CDR2 SNEGSKA (reference sequence). V dropped 2 bases and J dropped 4 bases, with 11 bases sitting between them.

Many counts were recorded for this clonotype. V gene TRBV2 combines with J gene TRBJ2-7; D uncertain. Deletions cut 7 bases from V and 5 bases from J, with 18 bases between. The CDR3 spans 14 residues. Germline CDR1 SNHLY, CDR2 FYNNEI. The CDR3 DNA reads TGTGCCAGCACTCTAAAGTCTGGATCCCACGAGCAGTACTTC. Translation: CASTLKSGSHEQYF.

In this sample, this clonotype turned up many times. This sequence joins TRBV12-3 or TRBV12-4 and TRBJ2-1, with TRBD2 as a possible D gene (6 bases). The germline V and J ends were trimmed by 7 bases and 2 bases, with 21 bases remaining between them. This CDR3 contains 17 residues. CDR3 sequence reads: CASTPRGSGRAYNEQFF. The CDR3 nucleotides are TGTGCCAGCACTCCCCGGGGGTCTGGACGGGCCTACAATGAGCAGTTCTTC.

The chain combines TRBV5-1 with TRBJ2-7; D unclear. V was cut by 1 base and J by 2 bases, with 13 bases left in between. The germline V gene encodes CDR1 SGHRS and CDR2 YFSETQ. CDR3 size: 15 residues. This chain's CDR3 is CASSLIGPGPYEQYF. CDR3 DNA: TGCGCCAGCAGCTTGATAGGACCTGGTCCCTACGAGCAGTACTTC. The variable domain in full, completed from reference TRBV5-1 and TRBJ2-7, reads KAGVTQTPRYLIKTRGQQVTLSCSPISGHRSVSWYQQTPGQGLQFLFEYFSETQRNKGNFPGRFSGRQFSNSRSEMNVSTLELGDSALYLCASSLIGPGPYEQYFGPGTRLTVT.

This clonotype turned up a few times. CDR3 region: CASSQGQVTEAFF. The CDR3 DNA reads as TGTGCCAGCAGCCAAGGGCAAGTCACTGAAGCTTTCTTT. The chain has TRBV3-1 and TRBJ1-1; unclear D gene. Trimming cost V 1 base and J 4 bases, with 7 bases left between them. The CDR3 is made up of 13 amino acids. The germline V gene encodes CDR1 LGHDT and CDR2 YNNKEL (reference sequence). Drawing the rest from reference TRBV3-1 and TRBJ1-1, the complete variable domain is DTAVSQTPKYLVTQMGNDKSIKCEQNLGHDTMYWYKQDSKKFLKIMFSYNNKELIINETVPNRFSPKSPDKAHLNLHINSLELGDSAVYFCASSQGQVTEAFFGQGTRLTVV.

There are a few counts of this clonotype. The chain employs TRBV7-9 and TRBJ2-3, with D possibly TRBD2 on 6 matching bases. Trimming pared 1 base from V and 5 bases from J, leaving 13 bases between. Looked up from germline, CDR1 is SEHNR and CDR2 is FQNEAQ (reference sequence). This CDR3 contains 15 residues. CDR3 sequence (DNA): TGTGCCAGCAGCTTAGATACTAGCCCCCGAGATACGCAGTATTTT. This sequence encodes CASSLDTSPRDTQYF.